This TCR beta chain was sequenced for a study of CD8 T cells in ankylosing spondylitis. Whole-study results and caveats: Relatively rare in peripheral blood, disease-linked clones were also CD8+. Disease-linked clones reportedly concentrated significantly in matched ankylosing spondylitis synovial fluid. Characteristic, it appeared, of ankylosing spondylitis blood was a TCR beta motif of roughly eight highly homologous variants.

The CDR3 consists of 14 residues. Looked up from germline, CDR1 is SGHVS and CDR2 is FNYEAQ. V was cut by 7 bases and J by 0 bases, with 10 bases left in between. Quantitative barcoded 5'-RACE was used to prepare TCR beta libraries. MiXCR, applied by TCRdb to the 5' RACE reads, yields one record per CDR3 protein. Of more than 250,000 distinct CDR3 sequences in the sample, roughly 10% were seen once. This clonotype was seen many times. The antigen remains undetermined. The material sequenced was blood, either unsorted or a sorted T cell fraction (not recorded which). The V gene is TRBV7-6, the J gene TRBJ2-1; a possible D gene is TRBD2 (5 bases). The sequence came from a female donor with ankylosing spondylitis or in good health (not recorded which). In nucleotides, the CDR3 is TGTGCCAGCAAGGAGGAAAACTCCTACAATGAGCAGTTCTTC. The encoded protein is CASKEENSYNEQFF.